The 12 T cell receptor beta chains given below trace back to one sample, sequenced in a study of blood T cell repertoires in COVID-19 (dated by TCRdb to about 2020). Receptor libraries were prepared by the immunoSEQ multiplex PCR assay. As stored in TCRdb, this immuneACCESS dataset retains in-frame rearrangements with V and J assigned. A fraction of the clones does not appear; measured against another copy, unresolved V genes explain less than half of the discrepancy, and the remainder lacks a known reason. Present in this sample are over 100,000 clones, 75% to 95% of which were seen just once. Jointly, the top ten make up less than 5.5% of the sample. The sequenced sample consisted of peripheral blood. The origin of the receptors is a man between 18 and 35 years old with acute or convalescent COVID-19.

The chain carries TRBV19 and TRBJ1-3; TRBD1 agrees at 9 bases. Trimming took 3 bases from V and 4 from J; bases not matched to a gene: 4. Germline V gene data show CDR1 as LNHDA and CDR2 as SQIVND (reference sequence). This CDR3 spans 15 amino acids. The CDR3 bases are TGTGCCAGTAGTATTGGGACAGGGCACGGAAACACCATATATTTT. Translating gives CASSIGTGHGNTIYF. The full variable domain, in which reference TRBV19 and TRBJ1-3 provide the parts outside the CDR3, is DGGITQSPKYLFRKEGQNVTLSCEQNLNHDAMYWYRQDPGQGLRLIYYSQIVNDFQKGDIAEGYSVSREKKESFPLTVTSAQKNPTAFYLCASSIGTGHGNTIYFGEGSWLTVV.

A single count supports this clone. J is TRBJ1-1 and V is TRBV5-1; D is possibly TRBD1 (6 bases). V was pared by 5 bases and J by 3 bases, with 11 bases between. The CDR3 is 13 amino acids. CDR1 SGHRS and CDR2 YFSETQ come from the germline V gene. The CDR3: CASSIRGYTEAFF. CDR3 in DNA: TGCGCCAGCAGTATCAGGGGTTACACTGAAGCTTTCTTT.

The V gene is TRBV7-2, the J gene TRBJ1-5; TRBD1 matches at 8 bases. The CDR3 covers 15 residues. Germline V lookup: CDR1 SGHTA, CDR2 FQGNSA. Trimming removed 5 bases from V and 4 bases from J; junction bases left unmatched: 7. The CDR3 region is CASSPRTGWNQPQHF. CDR3 sequence (DNA): TGTGCCAGCAGCCCCCGGACAGGGTGGAATCAGCCCCAGCATTTT. Combining the CDR3 with reference TRBV7-2 and TRBJ1-5 gives the whole variable domain GAGVSQSPSNKVTEKGKDVELRCDPISGHTALYWYRQSLGQGLEFLIYFQGNSAPDKSGLPSDRFSAERTGGSVSTLTIQRTQQEDSAVYLCASSPRTGWNQPQHFGDGTRLSIL.

The chain uses TRBV3-1 (or the pseudogene TRBV3-2) and TRBJ2-7; D perhaps matches TRBD1 (5 bases). Germline V gene lookup returns CDR1 LGHDT and CDR2 YNNKEL (reference sequence). The V and J ends lost 1 base and 1 base respectively, with 8 bases between them. This CDR3 comprises 14 residues. The CDR3 spells CASSQAGRSYEQYF. Written as DNA, the CDR3 is TGTGCCAGCAGCCAAGCAGGGCGGTCCTACGAGCAGTACTTC.

This chain links TRBV5-1 with TRBJ2-1; D perhaps matches TRBD2 (5 bases). Deletions cut 4 bases from V and 6 bases from J, with 14 bases between. Germline V gene lookup returns CDR1 SGHRS and CDR2 YFSETQ. The CDR3 covers 14 residues. The CDR3 bases are TGCGCCAGCAGCCCGAGAAGCGGTTTCAATGAGCAGTTCTTC. This encodes CASSPRSGFNEQFF.

The chain carries TRBV25-1 and TRBJ2-5; perhaps TRBD2 as D (5 bases). Germline loops: CDR1 MGHDK, CDR2 SYGVNS. V was clipped by 3 bases and J by 5 bases, with 16 bases between them. The CDR3 length is 15 residues. The CDR3 here is CASSDCRTGLETQYF. CDR3 DNA sequence: TGTGCCAGCAGTGATTGCCGGACCGGACTGGAGACCCAGTACTTC.

V is TRBV12-5 and J is TRBJ2-7; TRBD2 might be the D (6 bases). V was shortened by 5 bases and J by 2 bases, with 13 bases between the two germline ends. Germline assignment: CDR1 LGHNT and CDR2 FRNRAP. The CDR3 spans 14 residues. The CDR3 region is CASGRDFAPYEQYF. The DNA of the CDR3 is TGTGCTAGTGGTCGGGACTTCGCCCCCTACGAGCAGTACTTC.

This sequence joins TRBV5-1 and TRBJ2-2, with TRBD2 identical over 15 bases. V trimming: 0 bases; J trimming: 6 bases; junction bases outside the gene matches: 9. Germline V gives CDR1 SGHRS, CDR2 YFSETQ. This CDR3 has 19 amino acids. DNA for the CDR3: TGCGCCAGCAGCTTGGGGACTAGCGGGAGGGCCTTCGTAGCCGGGGAGCTGTTTTTT. Translation: CASSLGTSGRAFVAGELFF.

J is TRBJ2-7 and V is TRBV30; D not certain. V dropped 0 bases and J dropped 3 bases, with 12 bases sitting between them. This CDR3 region has 14 residues. The germline V gene has CDR1 GTSNPN and CDR2 SVGIG (reference sequence). The CDR3 DNA follows: TGTGCCTGGAGTGTGGCAGACAAGATCTACGAGCAGTACTTC. Protein: CAWSVADKIYEQYF.

This chain connects TRBV5-1 to TRBJ2-3, with D hard to call. The V end lost 6 bases, the J end lost 5 bases, and 7 bases lay between the germline ends. This CDR3 has 11 residues. The germline CDR1 and CDR2 sequences are SGHRS and YFSETQ. CDR3: CASTLEDTQYF. DNA for the CDR3: TGCGCCAGCACCCTAGAAGATACGCAGTATTTT.

V is TRBV4-1 and J is TRBJ1-3; D not certain. This CDR3 is 16 amino acids long. Trimming took 0 bases from V and 0 from J, leaving 9 bases between them. The V gene's germline CDR1 is MGHRA and CDR2 YSYEKL. The CDR3 sequence: CASSQEVWSSGNTIYF. The CDR3 DNA reads as TGCGCCAGCAGCCAAGAAGTCTGGAGCTCTGGAAACACCATATATTTT.

The chain employs TRBV30 and TRBJ2-1; D is perhaps TRBD2 (5 bases). V lost 1 base and J 7 bases, leaving 17 bases between the germline ends. CDR3 length: 15 amino acids. Germline CDR1 and CDR2: GTSNPN and SVGIG (reference sequence). CDR3 sequence reads: CAWSELAGYGNEQFF. The CDR3 nucleotides are TGTGCCTGGAGTGAGCTAGCCGGTTACGGTAATGAGCAGTTCTTC.